This T cell receptor (beta chain) derives from a study of cytomegalovirus exposure and HLA in healthy donors. Findings and limits, study-wide: The classifier was said to identify cytomegalovirus status with high specificity and sensitivity.

About this clone itself: The antigen remains unidentified.

PCR employed 60 Vbeta and 13 Jbeta primers. Produced via immunoSEQ multiplex PCR; TCRdb's table is partial and in-frame only. Among fewer than 250,000 clones listed, roughly 77% were seen once. Trimming stripped 4 bases from V and 4 bases from J, with 5 bases between. CDR1 SNHLY and CDR2 FYNNEI come from the germline V gene. The CDR3 length is 12 residues. The sample was PBMCs. This sequence joins TRBV2 and TRBJ1-5; unclear D gene. This TCR was recovered from a young man in good health and CMV-seropositive. Here the CDR3 reads CASSGGNQPQHF. The CDR3, as DNA: TGTGCCAGCAGTGGAGGGAATCAGCCCCAGCATTTT.